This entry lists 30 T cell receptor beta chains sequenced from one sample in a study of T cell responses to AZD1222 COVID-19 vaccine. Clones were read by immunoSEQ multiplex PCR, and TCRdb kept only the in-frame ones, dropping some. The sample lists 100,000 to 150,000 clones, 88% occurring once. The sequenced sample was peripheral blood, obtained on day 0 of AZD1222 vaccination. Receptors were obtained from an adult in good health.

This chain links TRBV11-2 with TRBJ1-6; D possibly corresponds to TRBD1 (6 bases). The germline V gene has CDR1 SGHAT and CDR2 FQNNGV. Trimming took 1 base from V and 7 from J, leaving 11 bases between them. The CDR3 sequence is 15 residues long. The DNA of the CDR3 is TGTGCCAGCAGCTTAGGGGGGACATCCAATTCACCCCTCCACTTT. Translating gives CASSLGGTSNSPLHF.

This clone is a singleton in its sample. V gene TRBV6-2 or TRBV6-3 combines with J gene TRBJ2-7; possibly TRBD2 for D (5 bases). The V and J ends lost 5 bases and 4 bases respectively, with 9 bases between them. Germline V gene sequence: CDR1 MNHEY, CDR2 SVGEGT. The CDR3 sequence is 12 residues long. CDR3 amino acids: CASSQDFYEQYF. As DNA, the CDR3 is TGTGCCAGCAGTCAGGACTTTTACGAGCAGTACTTC.

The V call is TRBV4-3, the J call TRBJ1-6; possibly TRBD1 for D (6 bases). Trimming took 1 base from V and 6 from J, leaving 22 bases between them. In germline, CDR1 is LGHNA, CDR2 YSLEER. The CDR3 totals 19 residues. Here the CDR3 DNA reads TGCGCCAGCAGCCAAGCCGGGGGGCGCGGGAGGATTGGTAATTCACCCCTCCACTTT. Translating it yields CASSQAGGRGRIGNSPLHF.

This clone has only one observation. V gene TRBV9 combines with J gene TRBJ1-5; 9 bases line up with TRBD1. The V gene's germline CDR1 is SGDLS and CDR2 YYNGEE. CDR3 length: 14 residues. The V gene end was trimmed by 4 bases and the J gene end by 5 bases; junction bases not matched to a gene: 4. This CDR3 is CASSLDRGDQPQHF. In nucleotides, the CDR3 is TGTGCCAGCAGCTTGGACAGGGGAGATCAGCCCCAGCATTTT.

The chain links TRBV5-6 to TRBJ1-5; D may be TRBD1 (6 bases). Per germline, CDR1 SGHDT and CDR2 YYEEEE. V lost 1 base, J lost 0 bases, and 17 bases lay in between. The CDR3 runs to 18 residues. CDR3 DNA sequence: TGTGCCAGCAGCTTGTGGGGGCAAGGCGGGGGTAGCAATCAGCCCCAGCATTTT. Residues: CASSLWGQGGGSNQPQHF.

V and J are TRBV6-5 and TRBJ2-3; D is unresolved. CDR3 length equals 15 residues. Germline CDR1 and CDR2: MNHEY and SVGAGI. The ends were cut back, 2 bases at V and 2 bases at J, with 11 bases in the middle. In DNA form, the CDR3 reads TGTGCCAGCAGTTACGGTAGCTCTCTCACAGATACGCAGTATTTT. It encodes CASSYGSSLTDTQYF.

The CDR3 DNA reads TGTGCCGGGGGGGCGATGGTCAGGGCGGACGAGCAGTACTTC. As protein: CAGGAMVRADEQYF. The chain employs TRBV7-9 and TRBJ2-7; D is perhaps TRBD2 (7 bases). This CDR3 contains 14 residues. The V gene lost 11 bases and the J gene lost 5 bases, with 22 bases spanning the gap. CDR1 is SEHNR, CDR2 FQNEAQ, per germline (reference sequence).

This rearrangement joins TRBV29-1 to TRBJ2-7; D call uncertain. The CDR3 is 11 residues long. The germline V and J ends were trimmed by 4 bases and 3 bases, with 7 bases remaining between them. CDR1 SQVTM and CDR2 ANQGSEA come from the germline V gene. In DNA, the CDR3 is TGCAGCGTTGCAGGAATCTACGAGCAGTACTTC. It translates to CSVAGIYEQYF.

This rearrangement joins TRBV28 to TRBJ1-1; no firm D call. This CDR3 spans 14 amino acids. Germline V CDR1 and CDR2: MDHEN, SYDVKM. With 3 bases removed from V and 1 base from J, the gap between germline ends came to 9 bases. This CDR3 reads CASSFVDRNTEAFF. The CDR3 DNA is TGTGCCAGCAGTTTTGTGGACCGGAACACTGAAGCTTTCTTT.

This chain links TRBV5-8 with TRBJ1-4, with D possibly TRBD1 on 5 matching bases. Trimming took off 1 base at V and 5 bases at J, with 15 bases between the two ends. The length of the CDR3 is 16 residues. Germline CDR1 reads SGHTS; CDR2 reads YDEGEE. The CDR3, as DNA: TGTGCCAGCAGCTTGTTCAGACAGTCGATCAATGAAAAACTGTTTTTT. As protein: CASSLFRQSINEKLFF.

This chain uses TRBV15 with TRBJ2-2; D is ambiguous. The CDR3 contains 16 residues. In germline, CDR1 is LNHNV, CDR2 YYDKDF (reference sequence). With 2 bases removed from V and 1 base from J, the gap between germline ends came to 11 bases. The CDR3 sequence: CATSRLGDQNTGELFF. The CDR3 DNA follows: TGTGCCACCAGCAGACTCGGTGACCAGAACACCGGGGAGCTGTTTTTT.

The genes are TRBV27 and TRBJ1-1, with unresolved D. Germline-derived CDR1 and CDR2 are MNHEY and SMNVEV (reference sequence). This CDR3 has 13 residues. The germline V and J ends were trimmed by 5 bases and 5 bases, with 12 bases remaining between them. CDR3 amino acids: CASSTGGRTEAFF. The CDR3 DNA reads TGTGCCAGCAGTACGGGAGGGAGGACTGAAGCTTTCTTT.

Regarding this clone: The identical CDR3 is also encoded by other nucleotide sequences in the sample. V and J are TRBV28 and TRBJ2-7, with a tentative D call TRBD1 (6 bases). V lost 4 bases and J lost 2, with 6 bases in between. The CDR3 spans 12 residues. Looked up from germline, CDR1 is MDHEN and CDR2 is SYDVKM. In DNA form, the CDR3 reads TGTGCCAGCAGTTCAGGGGCCTACGAGCAGTACTTC. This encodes CASSSGAYEQYF.

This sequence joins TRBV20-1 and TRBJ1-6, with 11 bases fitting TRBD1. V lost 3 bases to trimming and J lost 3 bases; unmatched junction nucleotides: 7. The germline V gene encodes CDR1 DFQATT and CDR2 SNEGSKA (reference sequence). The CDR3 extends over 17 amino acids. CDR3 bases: TGCAGTGCTAGTACCGGGACAGGGGGTTTCTATAATTCACCCCTCCACTTT. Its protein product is CSASTGTGGFYNSPLHF.

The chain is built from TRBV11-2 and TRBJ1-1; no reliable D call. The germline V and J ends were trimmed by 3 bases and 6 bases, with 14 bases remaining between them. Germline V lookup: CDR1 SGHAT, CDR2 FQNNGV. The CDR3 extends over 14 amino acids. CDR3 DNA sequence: TGTGCCAGCAGCTTGCGGTTGGTTGGTTCTGAAGCTTTCTTT. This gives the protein CASSLRLVGSEAFF.

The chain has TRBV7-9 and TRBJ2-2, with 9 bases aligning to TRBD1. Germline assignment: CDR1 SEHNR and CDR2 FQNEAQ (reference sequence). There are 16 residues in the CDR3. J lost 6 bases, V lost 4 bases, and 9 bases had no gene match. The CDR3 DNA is TGTGCCAGCAGCTCGACAGGGGGAAGAATGGCCGGGGAGCTGTTTTTT. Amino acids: CASSSTGGRMAGELFF.

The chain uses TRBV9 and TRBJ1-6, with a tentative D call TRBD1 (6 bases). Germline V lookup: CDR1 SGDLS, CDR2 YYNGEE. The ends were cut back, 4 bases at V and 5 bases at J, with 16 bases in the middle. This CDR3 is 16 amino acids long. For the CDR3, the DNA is TGTGCCAGCAGCCCCAGGACAGCTGGGAATAATTCACCCCTCCACTTT. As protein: CASSPRTAGNNSPLHF.

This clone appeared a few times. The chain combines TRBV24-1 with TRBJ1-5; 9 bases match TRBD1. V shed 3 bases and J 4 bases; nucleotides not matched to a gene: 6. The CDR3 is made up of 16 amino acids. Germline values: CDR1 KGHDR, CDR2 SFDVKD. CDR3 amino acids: CATSDRTGGWNQPQHF. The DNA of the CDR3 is TGTGCCACCAGTGATCGAACAGGGGGCTGGAATCAGCCCCAGCATTTT.

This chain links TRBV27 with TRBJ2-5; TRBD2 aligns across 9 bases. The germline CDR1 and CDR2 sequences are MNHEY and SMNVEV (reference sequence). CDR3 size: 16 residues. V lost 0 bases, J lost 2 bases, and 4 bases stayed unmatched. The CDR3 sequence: CASSLSRAGGQETQYF. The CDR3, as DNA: TGTGCCAGCAGTTTATCGAGGGCGGGAGGGCAAGAGACCCAGTACTTC.

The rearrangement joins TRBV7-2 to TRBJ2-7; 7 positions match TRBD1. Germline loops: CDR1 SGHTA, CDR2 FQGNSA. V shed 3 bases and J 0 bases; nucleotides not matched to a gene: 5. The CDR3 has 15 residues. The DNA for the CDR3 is TGTGCCAGCAGCTTTACAGGGGAAAGCTCCTACGAGCAGTACTTC. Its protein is CASSFTGESSYEQYF. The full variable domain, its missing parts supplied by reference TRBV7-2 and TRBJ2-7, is GAGVSQSPSNKVTEKGKDVELRCDPISGHTALYWYRQSLGQGLEFLIYFQGNSAPDKSGLPSDRFSAERTGGSVSTLTIQRTQQEDSAVYLCASSFTGESSYEQYFGPGTRLTVT.

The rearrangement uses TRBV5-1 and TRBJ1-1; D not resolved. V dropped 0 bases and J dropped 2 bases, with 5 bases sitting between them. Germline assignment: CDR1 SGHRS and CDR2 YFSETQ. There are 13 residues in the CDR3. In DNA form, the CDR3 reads TGCGCCAGCAGCTTGGGACTAAACACTGAAGCTTTCTTT. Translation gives CASSLGLNTEAFF.

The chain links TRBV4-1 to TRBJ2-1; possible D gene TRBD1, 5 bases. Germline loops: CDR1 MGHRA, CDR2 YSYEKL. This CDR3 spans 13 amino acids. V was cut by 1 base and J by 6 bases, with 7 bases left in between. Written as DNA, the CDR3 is TGCGCCAGCAGCCAAGTAAGGGGCAATGAGCAGTTCTTC. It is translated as CASSQVRGNEQFF.

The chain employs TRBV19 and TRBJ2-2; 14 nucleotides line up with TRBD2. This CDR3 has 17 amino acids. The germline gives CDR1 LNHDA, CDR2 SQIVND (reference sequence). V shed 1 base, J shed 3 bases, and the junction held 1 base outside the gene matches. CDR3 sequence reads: CASSIGGLAGDTGELFF. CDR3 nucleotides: TGTGCCAGTAGTATAGGGGGACTAGCGGGGGACACCGGGGAGCTGTTTTTT. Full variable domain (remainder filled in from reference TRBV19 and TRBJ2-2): DGGITQSPKYLFRKEGQNVTLSCEQNLNHDAMYWYRQDPGQGLRLIYYSQIVNDFQKGDIAEGYSVSREKKESFPLTVTSAQKNPTAFYLCASSIGGLAGDTGELFFGEGSRLTVL.

The DNA for the CDR3 is TGTGCCAGCAGCCTCCGGGGGGTCGGTAATTCACCCCTCCACTTT. Translation gives CASSLRGVGNSPLHF. The J gene is TRBJ1-6, the V gene TRBV28; possible D gene TRBD1, 5 bases. The CDR3 totals 15 residues. Looked up from germline, CDR1 is MDHEN and CDR2 is SYDVKM. V shed 6 bases and J shed 6 bases, with 15 bases lying between them.

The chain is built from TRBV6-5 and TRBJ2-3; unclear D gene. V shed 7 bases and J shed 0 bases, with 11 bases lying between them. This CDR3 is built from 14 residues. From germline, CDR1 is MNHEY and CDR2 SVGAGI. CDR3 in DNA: TGTGCCAGCACCAAAGGCGGTAGCACAGATACGCAGTATTTT. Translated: CASTKGGSTDTQYF.

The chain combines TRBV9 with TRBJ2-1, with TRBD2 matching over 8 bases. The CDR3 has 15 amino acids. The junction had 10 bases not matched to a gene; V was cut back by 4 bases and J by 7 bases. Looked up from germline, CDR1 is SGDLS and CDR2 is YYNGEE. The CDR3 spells CASSLGGAGANEQFF. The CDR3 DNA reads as TGTGCCAGCAGCCTTGGGGGAGCGGGGGCGAATGAGCAGTTCTTC.

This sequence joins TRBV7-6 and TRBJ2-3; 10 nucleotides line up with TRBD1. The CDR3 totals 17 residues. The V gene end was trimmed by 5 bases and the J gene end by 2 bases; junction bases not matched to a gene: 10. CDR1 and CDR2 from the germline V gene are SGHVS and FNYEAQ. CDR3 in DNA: TGTGCCAGCAGCCCGACAGGGGGCTTTCCCCTCACAGATACGCAGTATTTT. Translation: CASSPTGGFPLTDTQYF.

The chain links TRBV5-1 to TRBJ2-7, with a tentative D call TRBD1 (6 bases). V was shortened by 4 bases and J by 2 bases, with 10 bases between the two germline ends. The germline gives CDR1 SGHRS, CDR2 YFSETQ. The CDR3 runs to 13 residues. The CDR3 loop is CASSPQGTYEQYF. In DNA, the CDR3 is TGCGCCAGCAGCCCCCAGGGGACCTACGAGCAGTACTTC.

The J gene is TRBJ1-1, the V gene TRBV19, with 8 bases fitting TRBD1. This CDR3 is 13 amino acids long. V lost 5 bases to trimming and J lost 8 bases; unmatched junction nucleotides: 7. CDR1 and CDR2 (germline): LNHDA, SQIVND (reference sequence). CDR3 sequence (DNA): TGTGCCAGTAGTTCTCCTCGGACAGGGGAAGCTTTCTTT. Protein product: CASSSPRTGEAFF. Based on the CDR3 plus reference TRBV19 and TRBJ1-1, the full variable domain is DGGITQSPKYLFRKEGQNVTLSCEQNLNHDAMYWYRQDPGQGLRLIYYSQIVNDFQKGDIAEGYSVSREKKESFPLTVTSAQKNPTAFYLCASSSPRTGEAFFGQGTRLTVV.

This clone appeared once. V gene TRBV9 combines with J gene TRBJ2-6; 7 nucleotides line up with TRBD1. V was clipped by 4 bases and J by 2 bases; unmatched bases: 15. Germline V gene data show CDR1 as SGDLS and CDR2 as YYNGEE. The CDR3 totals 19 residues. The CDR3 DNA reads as TGTGCCAGCAGCCCCAGGGGCCTGACAGGGCCCACTGGGGCCAACGTCCTGACTTTC. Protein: CASSPRGLTGPTGANVLTF.